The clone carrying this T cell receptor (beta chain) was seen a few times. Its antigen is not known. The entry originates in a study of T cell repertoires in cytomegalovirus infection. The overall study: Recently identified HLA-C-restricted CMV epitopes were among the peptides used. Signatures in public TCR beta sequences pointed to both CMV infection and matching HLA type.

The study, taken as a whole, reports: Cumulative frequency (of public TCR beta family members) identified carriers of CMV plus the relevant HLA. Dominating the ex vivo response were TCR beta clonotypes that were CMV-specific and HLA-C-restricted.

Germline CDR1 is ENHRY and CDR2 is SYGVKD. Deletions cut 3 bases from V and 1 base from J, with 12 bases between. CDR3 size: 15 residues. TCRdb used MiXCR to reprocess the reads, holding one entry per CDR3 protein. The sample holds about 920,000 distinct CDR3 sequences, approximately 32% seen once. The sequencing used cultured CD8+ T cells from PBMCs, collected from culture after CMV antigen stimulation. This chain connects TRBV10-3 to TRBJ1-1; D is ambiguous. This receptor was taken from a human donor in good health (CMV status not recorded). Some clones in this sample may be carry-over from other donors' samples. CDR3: CAISERRYQNTEAFF. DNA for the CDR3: TGTGCCATCAGTGAAAGACGGTACCAGAACACTGAAGCTTTCTTT.